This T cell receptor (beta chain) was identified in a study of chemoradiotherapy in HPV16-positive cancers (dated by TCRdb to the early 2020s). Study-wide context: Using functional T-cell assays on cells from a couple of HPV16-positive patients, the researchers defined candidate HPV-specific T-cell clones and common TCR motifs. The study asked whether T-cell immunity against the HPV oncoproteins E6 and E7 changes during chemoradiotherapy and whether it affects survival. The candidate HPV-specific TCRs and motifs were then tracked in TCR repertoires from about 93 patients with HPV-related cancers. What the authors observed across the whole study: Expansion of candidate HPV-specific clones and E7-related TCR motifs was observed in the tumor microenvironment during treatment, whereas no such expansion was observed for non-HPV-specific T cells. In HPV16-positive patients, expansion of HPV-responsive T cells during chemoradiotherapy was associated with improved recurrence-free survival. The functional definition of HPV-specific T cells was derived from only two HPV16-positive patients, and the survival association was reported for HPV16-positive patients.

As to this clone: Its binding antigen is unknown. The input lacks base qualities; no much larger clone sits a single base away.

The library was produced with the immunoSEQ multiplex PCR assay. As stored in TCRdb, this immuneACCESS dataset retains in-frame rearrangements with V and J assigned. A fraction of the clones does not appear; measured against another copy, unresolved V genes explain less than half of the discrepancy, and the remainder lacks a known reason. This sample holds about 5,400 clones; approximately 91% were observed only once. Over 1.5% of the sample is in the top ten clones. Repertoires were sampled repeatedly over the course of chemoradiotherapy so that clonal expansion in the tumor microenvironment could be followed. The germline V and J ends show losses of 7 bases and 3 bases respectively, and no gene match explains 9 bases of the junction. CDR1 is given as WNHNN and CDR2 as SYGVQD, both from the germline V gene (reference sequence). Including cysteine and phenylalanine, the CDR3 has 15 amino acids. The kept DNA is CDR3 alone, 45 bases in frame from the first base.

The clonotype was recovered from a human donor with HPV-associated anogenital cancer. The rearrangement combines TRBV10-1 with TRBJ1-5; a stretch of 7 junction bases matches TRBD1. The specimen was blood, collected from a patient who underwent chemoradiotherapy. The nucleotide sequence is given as TGCGCCAGCACTCTCGGACAGGAGCTCAATCAGCCCCAGCATTTT. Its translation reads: CASTLGQELNQPQHF.